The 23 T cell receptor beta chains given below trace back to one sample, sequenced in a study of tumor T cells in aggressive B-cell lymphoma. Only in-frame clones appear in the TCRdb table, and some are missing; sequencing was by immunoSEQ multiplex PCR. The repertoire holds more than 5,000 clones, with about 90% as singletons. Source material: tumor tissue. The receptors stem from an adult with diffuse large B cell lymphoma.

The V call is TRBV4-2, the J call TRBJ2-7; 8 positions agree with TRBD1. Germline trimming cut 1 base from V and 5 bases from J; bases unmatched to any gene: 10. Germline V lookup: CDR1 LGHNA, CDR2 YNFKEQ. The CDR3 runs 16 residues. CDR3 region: CASSQVGSGGRDEQYF. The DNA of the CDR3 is TGTGCCAGCAGCCAAGTAGGGTCAGGGGGCCGTGACGAGCAGTACTTC.

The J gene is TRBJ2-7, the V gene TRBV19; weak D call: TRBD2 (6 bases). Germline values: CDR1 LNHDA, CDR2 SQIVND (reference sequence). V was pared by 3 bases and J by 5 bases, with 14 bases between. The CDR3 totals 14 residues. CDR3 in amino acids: CASSICREPHEQYF. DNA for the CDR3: TGTGCCAGTAGTATCTGTCGGGAGCCCCACGAGCAGTACTTC.

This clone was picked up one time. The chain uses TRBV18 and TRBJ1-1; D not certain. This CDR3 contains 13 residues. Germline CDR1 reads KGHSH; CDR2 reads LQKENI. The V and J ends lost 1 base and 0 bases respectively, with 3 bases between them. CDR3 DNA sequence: TGTGCCAGCTCACCACGAGTGAACACTGAAGCTTTCTTT. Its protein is CASSPRVNTEAFF.

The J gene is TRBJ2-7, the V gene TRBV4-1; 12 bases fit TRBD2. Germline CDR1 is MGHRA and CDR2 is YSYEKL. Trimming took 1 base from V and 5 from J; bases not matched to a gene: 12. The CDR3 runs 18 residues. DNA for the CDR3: TGCGCCAGCAGCCAAGGTCCACTAGCGGGAGGTGGCCGCGACGAGCAGTACTTC. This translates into CASSQGPLAGGGRDEQYF.

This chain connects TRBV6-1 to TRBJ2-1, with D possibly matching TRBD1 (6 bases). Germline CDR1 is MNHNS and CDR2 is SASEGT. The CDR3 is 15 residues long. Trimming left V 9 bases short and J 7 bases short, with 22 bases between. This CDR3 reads CASGPQYRVGNEQFF. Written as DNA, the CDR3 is TGTGCCAGTGGACCACAATACAGGGTAGGGAATGAGCAGTTCTTC.

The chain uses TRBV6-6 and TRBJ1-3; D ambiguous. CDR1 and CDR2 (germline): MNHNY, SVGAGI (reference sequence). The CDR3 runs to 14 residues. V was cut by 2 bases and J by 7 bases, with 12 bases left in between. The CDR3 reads CASSYVSARNTIYF. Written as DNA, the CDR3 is TGTGCCAGCAGTTACGTGTCCGCCCGGAACACCATATATTTT.

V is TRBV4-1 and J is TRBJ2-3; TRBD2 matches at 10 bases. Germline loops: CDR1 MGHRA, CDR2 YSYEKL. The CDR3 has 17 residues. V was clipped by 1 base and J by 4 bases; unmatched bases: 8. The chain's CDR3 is CASSQAWLAGVADTQYF. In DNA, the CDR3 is TGCGCCAGCAGCCAAGCGTGGCTAGCGGGAGTGGCAGATACGCAGTATTTT.

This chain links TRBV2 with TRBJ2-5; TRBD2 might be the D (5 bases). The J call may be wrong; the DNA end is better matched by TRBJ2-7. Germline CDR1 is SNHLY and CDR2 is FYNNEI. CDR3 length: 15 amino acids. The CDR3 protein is CASIAPMAGGYEQYF. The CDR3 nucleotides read TGTGCCAGCATTGCCCCCATGGCAGGAGGCTACGAGCAGTACTTC.

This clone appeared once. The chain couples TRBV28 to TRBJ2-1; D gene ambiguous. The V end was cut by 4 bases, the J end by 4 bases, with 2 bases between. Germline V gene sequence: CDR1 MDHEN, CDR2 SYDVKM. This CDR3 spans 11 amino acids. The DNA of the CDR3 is TGTGCCAGCAGTTCTTACAATGAGCAGTTCTTC. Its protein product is CASSSYNEQFF.

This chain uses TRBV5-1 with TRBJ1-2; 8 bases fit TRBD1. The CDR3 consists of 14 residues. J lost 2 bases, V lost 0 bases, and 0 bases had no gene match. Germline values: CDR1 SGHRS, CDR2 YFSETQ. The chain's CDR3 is CASSLGQGNYGYTF. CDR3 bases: TGCGCCAGCAGCTTGGGACAGGGGAACTATGGCTACACCTTC.

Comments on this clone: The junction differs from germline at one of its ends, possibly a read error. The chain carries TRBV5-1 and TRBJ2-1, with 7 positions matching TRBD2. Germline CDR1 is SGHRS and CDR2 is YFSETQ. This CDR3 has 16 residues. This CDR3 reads CVSSFILAGLPNEQFF. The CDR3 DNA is TGCGTCAGCAGCTTTATTTTAGCGGGCCTACCTAATGAGCAGTTCTTC.

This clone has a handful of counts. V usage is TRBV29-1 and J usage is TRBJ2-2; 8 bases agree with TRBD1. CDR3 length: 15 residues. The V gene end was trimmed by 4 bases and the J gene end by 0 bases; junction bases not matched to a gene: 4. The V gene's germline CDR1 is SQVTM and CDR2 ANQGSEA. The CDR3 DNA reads TGCAGCGTTGTACAACAGGGGGCGAACACCGGGGAGCTGTTTTTT. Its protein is CSVVQQGANTGELFF.

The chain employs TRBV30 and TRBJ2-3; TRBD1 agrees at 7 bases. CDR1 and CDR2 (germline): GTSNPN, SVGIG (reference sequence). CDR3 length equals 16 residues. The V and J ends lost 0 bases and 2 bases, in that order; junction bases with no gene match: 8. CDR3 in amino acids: CAWSVEGGWVTDTQYF. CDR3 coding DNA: TGTGCCTGGAGTGTAGAAGGGGGCTGGGTCACAGATACGCAGTATTTT.

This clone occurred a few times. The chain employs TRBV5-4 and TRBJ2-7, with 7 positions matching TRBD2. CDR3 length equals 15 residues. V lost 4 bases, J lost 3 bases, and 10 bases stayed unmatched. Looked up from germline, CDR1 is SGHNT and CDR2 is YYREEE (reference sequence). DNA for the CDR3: TGTGCCAGCAGCGCCCCCAGCGGGAAATACTACGAGCAGTACTTC. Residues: CASSAPSGKYYEQYF.

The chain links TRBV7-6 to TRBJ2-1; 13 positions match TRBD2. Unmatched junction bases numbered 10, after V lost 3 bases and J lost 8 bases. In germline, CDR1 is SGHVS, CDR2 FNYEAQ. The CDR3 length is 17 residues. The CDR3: CASSFRSGTSGIYEQFF. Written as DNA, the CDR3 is TGTGCCAGCAGCTTCAGATCCGGGACTAGCGGGATCTATGAGCAGTTCTTC.

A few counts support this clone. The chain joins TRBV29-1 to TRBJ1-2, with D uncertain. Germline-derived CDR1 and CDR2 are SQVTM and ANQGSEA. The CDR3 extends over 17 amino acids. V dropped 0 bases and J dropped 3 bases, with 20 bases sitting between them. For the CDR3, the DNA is TGCAGCGTTGAAGATCACTATTATTCCGCCCCATACTATGGCTACACCTTC. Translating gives CSVEDHYYSAPYYGYTF.

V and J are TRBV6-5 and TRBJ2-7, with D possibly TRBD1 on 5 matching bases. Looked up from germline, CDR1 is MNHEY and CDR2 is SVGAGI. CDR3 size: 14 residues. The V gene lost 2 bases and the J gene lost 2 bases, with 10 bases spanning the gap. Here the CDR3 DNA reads TGTGCCAGCAGTTACGGCGACAGAGCCTACGAGCAGTACTTC. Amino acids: CASSYGDRAYEQYF.

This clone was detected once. CDR3 sequence (DNA): TGTGCCAGCAGTTACCGGGACAGCCAAGAGACCCAGTACTTC. Its protein product is CASSYRDSQETQYF. The gene calls are TRBV9 and TRBJ2-5, with 7 bases matching TRBD1. CDR3 length equals 14 residues. V shed 5 bases, J shed 1 base, and the junction held 5 bases outside the gene matches. Germline CDR1 and CDR2: SGDLS and YYNGEE.

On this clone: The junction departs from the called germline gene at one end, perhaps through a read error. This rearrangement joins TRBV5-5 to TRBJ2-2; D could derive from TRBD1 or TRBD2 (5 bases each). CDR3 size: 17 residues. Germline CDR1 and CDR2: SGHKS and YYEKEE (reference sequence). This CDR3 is CASSLDINGANTGELFF. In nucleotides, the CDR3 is TGTGCCAGCAGTTTGGACATCAACGGGGCGAACACCGGGGAGCTGTTTTTT.

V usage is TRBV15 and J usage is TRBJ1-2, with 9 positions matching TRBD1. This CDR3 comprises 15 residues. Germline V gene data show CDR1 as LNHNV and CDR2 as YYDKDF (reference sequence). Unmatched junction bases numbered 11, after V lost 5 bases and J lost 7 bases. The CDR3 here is CATSSSGTGFFGYTF. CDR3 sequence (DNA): TGTGCCACCAGCTCCTCCGGGACAGGGTTCTTTGGCTACACCTTC.

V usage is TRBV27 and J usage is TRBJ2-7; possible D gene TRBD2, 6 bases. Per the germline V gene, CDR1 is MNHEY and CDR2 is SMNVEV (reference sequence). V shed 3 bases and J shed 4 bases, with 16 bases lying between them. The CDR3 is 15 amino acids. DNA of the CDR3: TGTGCCAGCAGTTTCTCCGTTGGCGGGGTTTACGAGCAGTACTTC. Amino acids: CASSFSVGGVYEQYF.

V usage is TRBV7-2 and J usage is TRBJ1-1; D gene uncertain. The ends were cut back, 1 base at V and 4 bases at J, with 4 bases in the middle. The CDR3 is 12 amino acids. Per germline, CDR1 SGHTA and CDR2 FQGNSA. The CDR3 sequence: CASSLDGTEAFF. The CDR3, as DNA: TGTGCCAGCAGCTTAGACGGCACTGAAGCTTTCTTT.

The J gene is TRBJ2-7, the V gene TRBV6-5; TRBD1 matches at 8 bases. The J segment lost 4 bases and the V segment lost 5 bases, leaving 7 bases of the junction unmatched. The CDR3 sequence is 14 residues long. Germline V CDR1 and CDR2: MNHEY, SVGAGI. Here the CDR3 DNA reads TGTGCCAGCAGTCAAGGACAGGGTTTTTACGAGCAGTACTTC. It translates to CASSQGQGFYEQYF.